This T cell receptor (beta chain) was captured in a study of blood T cell repertoires in COVID-19. Sequencing used immunoSEQ multiplex PCR; TCRdb keeps in-frame clones, though not all of them. The sample contains 95,000 to 110,000 clones, about four fifths of which appear only once. V was pared by 1 base and J by 0 bases, with 13 bases between. The V gene's germline CDR1 is SGHTA and CDR2 FQGNSA. There are 16 residues in the CDR3. The receptor comes from a woman older than 75 with active or convalescent COVID-19. Sequencing was carried out using peripheral blood. The chain links TRBV7-2 to TRBJ2-7, with D perhaps TRBD2 (6 bases). The CDR3 DNA reads TGTGCCAGCAGCTTAGGTGGTGGGGGGAGCTCCTACGAGCAGTACTTC. Amino acids: CASSLGGGGSSYEQYF. Using reference TRBV7-2 and TRBJ2-7 for the parts outside the CDR3, the full variable domain is GAGVSQSPSNKVTEKGKDVELRCDPISGHTALYWYRQSLGQGLEFLIYFQGNSAPDKSGLPSDRFSAERTGGSVSTLTIQRTQQEDSAVYLCASSLGGGGSSYEQYFGPGTRLTVT.